This T cell receptor (beta chain) was found in a study of metastatic and nonmetastatic thyroid tumors (dated by TCRdb to between 2020 and 2021). For the wider study: For patients with malignant and with benign thyroid disease, the researchers compared repertoires between peripheral blood samples and tumor or nodule tissue samples. The paper as a whole reports these results and caveats: In both blood and tumor samples, TCR beta diversity was reported to be significantly higher in malignant tumors than in benign nodules.

No patient had received any treatment before thyroid surgery. Using T-cell receptor beta sequencing, the researchers looked back retrospectively at clinical samples from patients, gathered between the early 2010s and the late 2010s. With respect to this clone: Its antigen is unknown. Base qualities are not at hand, and no much larger clone is one base apart.

Library preparation used PCR. Sequenced on an Illumina HiSeq 4000. High-throughput sequencing was used to profile the CDR3 region of the TCR beta-chain in every patient. On the authors' methods: Drawing on CDR3 differences between clinicopathological groups, the researchers built a classifier meant to tell apart patients with distant-metastatic papillary thyroid cancer. Repertoire diversity was assessed with the Shannon index, and tumor-blood repertoire similarity with the Morisita-Horn index. The public reads were reanalyzed by TCRdb: fastp trimming at Q25, MiXCR alignment, in-frame beta chains only. The V and J calls shown here were made by TCRdb, not taken from the authors' results. This sample has about 59,000 clones in its table, and around 15% of those were observed once. The ten largest clonotypes hold about 8.4% of the sample. The sample was blood. This TCR came from a male donor with papillary thyroid cancer or a benign thyroid nodule (not recorded which). Some clones in this sample may be carry-over from other donors' samples.

CDR3 region: CSAQSGRAADTQYF. DNA sequence: TGCAGTGCTCAAAGCGGGAGGGCCGCAGATACGCAGTATTTT. The sequence joins TRBV20-1 to TRBJ2-3; 10 central nucleotides agree with TRBD2. CDR1 and CDR2 (DFQATT, SNEGSKA) derive from the germline V gene (reference sequence). From the cysteine up to the phenylalanine, the CDR3 has a length of 14 residues. Only the CDR3 region is kept as DNA, spanning 42 bases read in frame from base 1. V loses 5 bases at its end and J loses 4 bases; junction bases beyond the gene matches: 6.